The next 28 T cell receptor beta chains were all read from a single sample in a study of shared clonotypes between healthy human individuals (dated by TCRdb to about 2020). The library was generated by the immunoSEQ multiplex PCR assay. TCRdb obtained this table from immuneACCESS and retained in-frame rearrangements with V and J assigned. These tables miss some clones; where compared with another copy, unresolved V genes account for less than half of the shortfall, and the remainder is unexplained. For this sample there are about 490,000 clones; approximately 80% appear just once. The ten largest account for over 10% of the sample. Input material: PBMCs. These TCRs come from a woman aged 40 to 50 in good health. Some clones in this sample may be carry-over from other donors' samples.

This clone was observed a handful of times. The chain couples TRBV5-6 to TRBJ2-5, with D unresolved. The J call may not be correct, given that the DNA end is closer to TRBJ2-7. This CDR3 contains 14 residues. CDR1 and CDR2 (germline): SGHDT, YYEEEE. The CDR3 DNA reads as TGTGCCAGCAGCACCTCCATTGGCAAATACGAGCAGTACTTC. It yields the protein CASSTSIGKYEQYF.

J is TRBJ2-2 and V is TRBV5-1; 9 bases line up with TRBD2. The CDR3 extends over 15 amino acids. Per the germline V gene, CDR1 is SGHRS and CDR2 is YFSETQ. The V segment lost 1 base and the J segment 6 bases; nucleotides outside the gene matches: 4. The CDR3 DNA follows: TGCGCCAGCAGCTTGAGGGTAGCGGGAGCCGGGGAGCTGTTTTTT. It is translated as CASSLRVAGAGELFF. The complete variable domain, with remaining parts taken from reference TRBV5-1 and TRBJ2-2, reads KAGVTQTPRYLIKTRGQQVTLSCSPISGHRSVSWYQQTPGQGLQFLFEYFSETQRNKGNFPGRFSGRQFSNSRSEMNVSTLELGDSALYLCASSLRVAGAGELFFGEGSRLTVL.

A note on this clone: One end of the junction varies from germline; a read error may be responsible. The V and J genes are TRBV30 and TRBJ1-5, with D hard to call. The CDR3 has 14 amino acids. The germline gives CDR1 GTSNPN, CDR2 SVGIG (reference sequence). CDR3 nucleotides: TGTGCCTGGAGTCGAGGGAGTAGCAATCAGCTCCAGCATTTT. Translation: CAWSRGSSNQLQHF.

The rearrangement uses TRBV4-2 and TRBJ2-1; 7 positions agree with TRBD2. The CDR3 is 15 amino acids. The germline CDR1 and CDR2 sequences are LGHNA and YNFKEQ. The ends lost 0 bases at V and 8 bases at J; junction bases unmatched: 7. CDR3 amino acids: CASSQEGMAGDEQFF. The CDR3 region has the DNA TGTGCCAGCAGCCAAGAAGGGATGGCGGGAGATGAGCAGTTCTTC.

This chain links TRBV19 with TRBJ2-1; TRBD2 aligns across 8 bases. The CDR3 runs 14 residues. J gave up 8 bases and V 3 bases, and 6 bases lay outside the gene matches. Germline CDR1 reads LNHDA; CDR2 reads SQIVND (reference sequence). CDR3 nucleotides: TGTGCCAGTAGTATCTCGAGCGGGAGAGATGAGCAGTTCTTC. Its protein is CASSISSGRDEQFF.

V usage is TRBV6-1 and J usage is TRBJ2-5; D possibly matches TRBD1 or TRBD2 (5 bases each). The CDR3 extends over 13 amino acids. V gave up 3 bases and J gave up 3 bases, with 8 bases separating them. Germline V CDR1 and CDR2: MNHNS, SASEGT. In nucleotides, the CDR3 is TGTGCCAGCAGTGAGGGACGGGAAGAGACCCAGTACTTC. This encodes CASSEGREETQYF.

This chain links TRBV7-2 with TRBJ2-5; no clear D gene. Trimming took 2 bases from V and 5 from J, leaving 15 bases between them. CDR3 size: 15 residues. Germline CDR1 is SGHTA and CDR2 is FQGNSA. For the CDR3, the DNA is TGTGCCAGCAGCTTATTCCCCTGGTTATTGGAGACCCAGTACTTC. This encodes CASSLFPWLLETQYF.

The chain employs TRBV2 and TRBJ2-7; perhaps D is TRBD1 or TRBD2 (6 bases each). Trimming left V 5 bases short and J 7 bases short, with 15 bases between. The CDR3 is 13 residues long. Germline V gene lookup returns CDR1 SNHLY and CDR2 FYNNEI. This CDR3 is CASSPLQGGEQYF. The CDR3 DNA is TGTGCCAGCAGTCCTTTACAGGGAGGAGAGCAGTACTTC. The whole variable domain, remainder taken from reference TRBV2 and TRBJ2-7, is EPEVTQTPSHQVTQMGQEVILRCVPISNHLYFYWYRQILGQKVEFLVSFYNNEISEKSEIFDDQFSVERPDGSNFTLKIRSTKLEDSAMYFCASSPLQGGEQYFGPGTRLTVT.

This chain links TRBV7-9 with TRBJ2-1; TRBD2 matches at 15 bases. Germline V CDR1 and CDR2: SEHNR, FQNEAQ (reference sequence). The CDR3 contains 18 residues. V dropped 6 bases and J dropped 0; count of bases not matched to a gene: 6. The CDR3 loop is CASRIGTSGGSSYNEQFF. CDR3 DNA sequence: TGTGCCAGCAGAATCGGGACTAGCGGGGGGAGCTCCTACAATGAGCAGTTCTTC.

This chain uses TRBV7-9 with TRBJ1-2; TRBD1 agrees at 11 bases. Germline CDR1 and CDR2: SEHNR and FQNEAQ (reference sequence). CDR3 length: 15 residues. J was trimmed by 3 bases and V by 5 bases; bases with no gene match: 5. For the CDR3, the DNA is TGTGCCAGCAGCCTAATGGGACAGGGGGACTATGGCTACACCTTC. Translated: CASSLMGQGDYGYTF.

The CDR3 spells CAIRPGTSGTYEQYF. DNA for the CDR3: TGTGCCATCAGACCAGGGACTAGCGGTACCTACGAGCAGTACTTC. The chain employs TRBV10-3 and TRBJ2-7, with TRBD2 identical over 11 bases. The junction had 6 bases not matched to a gene; V was cut back by 6 bases and J by 2 bases. The CDR3 consists of 15 residues. The germline gives CDR1 ENHRY, CDR2 SYGVKD.

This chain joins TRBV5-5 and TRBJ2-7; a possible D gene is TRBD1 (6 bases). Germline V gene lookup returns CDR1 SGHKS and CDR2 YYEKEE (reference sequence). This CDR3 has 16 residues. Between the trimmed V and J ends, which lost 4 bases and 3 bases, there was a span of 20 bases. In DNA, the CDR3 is TGTGCCAGCAGCCCCGCCGCACAGGGTATGGTCTACGAGCAGTACTTC. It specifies CASSPAAQGMVYEQYF.

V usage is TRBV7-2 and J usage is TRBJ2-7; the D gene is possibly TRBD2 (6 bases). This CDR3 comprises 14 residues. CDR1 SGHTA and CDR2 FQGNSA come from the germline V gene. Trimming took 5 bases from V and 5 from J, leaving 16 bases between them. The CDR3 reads CASSATRDLHEQYF. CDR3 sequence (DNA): TGTGCCAGCAGCGCGACTAGGGATCTCCACGAGCAGTACTTC.

The CDR3 here is CAIKGGNSADTQYF. The CDR3 coding sequence is TGTGCCATCAAAGGCGGGAATTCGGCGGATACGCAGTATTTT. This sequence joins TRBV10-3 and TRBJ2-3; perhaps TRBD2 as D (6 bases). Trimming took 7 bases from V and 6 from J, leaving 17 bases between them. Germline V gene lookup returns CDR1 ENHRY and CDR2 SYGVKD. This CDR3 region has 14 residues.

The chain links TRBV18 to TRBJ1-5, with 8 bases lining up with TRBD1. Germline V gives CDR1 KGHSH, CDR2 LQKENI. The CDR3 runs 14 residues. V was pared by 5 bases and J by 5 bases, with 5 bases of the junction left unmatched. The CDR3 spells CASSSSGGHQPQHF. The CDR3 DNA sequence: TGTGCCAGCTCATCCTCAGGGGGCCATCAGCCCCAGCATTTT.

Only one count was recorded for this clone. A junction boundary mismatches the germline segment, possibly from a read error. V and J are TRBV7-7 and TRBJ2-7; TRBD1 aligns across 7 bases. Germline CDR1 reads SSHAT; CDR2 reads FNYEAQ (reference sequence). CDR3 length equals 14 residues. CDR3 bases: TGTGCTAGCAGCCCGGACAGGTTCACCTACGAGCAGTACTTC. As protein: CASSPDRFTYEQYF.

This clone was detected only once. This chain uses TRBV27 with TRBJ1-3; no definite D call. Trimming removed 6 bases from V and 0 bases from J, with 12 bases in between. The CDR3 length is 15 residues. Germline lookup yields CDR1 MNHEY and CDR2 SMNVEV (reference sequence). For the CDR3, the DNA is TGTGCCAGCAGCGCCAAACGATCCTCTGGAAACACCATATATTTT. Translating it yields CASSAKRSSGNTIYF.

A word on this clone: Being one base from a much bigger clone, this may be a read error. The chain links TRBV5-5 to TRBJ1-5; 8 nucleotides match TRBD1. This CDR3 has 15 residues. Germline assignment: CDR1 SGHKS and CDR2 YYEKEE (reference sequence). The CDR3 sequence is CAGSGTGGRDQPQHF. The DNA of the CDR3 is TGTGCCGGCAGCGGAACAGGGGGACGAGATCAGCCCCAGCATTTT.

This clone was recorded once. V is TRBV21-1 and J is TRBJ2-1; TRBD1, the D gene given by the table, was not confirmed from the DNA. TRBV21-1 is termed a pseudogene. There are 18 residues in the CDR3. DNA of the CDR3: TGTGCCAGCAGCAATGGGGGTCGTGGACAGGGGGCGAGAAATGAGCAGTTCTTC. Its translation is CASSNGGRGQGARNEQFF.

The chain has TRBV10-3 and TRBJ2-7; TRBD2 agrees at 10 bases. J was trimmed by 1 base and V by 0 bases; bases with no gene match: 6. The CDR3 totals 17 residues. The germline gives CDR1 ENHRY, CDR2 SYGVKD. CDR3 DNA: TGTGCCATCAGTGAGTCGGTAGCGGGAGGTTCGTCCTACGAGCAGTACTTC. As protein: CAISESVAGGSSYEQYF.

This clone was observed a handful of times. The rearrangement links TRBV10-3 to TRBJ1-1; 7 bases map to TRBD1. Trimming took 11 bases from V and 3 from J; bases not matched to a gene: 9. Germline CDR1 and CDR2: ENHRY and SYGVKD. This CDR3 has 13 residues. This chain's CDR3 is CAVRQGLDTEAFF. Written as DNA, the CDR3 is TGTGCCGTTAGACAGGGTTTGGACACTGAAGCTTTCTTT.

The CDR3 region is CAWSVMWQDFGYTF. The CDR3 DNA sequence: TGTGCCTGGAGTGTAATGTGGCAGGACTTTGGCTACACCTTC. This sequence joins TRBV30 and TRBJ1-2; D is unresolved. Germline V CDR1 and CDR2: GTSNPN, SVGIG (reference sequence). Trimming removed 0 bases from V and 7 bases from J, with 15 bases in between. The CDR3 consists of 14 residues.

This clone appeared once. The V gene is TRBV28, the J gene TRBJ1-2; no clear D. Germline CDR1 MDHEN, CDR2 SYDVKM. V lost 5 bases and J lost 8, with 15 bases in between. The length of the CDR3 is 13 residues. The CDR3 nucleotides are TGTGCCAGCAGTCCCCAGGAGGTCGGAGGCTACACCTTC. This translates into CASSPQEVGGYTF.

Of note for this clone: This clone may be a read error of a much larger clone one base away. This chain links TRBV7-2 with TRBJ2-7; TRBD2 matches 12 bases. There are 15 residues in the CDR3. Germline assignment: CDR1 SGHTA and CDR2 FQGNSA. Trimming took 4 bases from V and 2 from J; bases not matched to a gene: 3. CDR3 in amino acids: CASSSRTSGTYEQYF. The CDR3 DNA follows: TGTGCCAGCAGCTCCCGGACTAGCGGGACCTACGAGCAGTACTTC.

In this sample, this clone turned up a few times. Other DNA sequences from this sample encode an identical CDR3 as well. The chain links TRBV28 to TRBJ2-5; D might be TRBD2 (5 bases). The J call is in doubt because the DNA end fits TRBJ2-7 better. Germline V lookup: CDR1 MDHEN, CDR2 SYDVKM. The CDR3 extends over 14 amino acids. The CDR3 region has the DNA TGTGCCAGCAGTCCCTTGTCCGGGGCCTACGAGCAGTACTTC. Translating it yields CASSPLSGAYEQYF.

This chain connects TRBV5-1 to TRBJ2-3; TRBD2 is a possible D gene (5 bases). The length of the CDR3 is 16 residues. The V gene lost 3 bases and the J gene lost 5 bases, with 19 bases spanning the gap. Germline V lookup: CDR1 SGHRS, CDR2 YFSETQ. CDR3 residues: CASSYALREIKDTQYF. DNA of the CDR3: TGCGCCAGCAGCTACGCCTTAAGGGAGATTAAAGATACGCAGTATTTT.

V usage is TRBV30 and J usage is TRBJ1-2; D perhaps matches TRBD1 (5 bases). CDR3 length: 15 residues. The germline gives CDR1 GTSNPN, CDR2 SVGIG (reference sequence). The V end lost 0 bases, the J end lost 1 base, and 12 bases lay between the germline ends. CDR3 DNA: TGTGCCTGGAGTGTACGGGATGGGGGTAACTATGGCTACACCTTC. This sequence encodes CAWSVRDGGNYGYTF.

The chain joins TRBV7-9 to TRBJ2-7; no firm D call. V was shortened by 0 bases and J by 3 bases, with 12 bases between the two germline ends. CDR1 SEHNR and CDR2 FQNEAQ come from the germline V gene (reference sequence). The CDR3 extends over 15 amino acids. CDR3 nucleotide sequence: TGTGCCAGCAGCTTAGCGCATGTGGGGAACTACGAGCAGTACTTC. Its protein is CASSLAHVGNYEQYF.